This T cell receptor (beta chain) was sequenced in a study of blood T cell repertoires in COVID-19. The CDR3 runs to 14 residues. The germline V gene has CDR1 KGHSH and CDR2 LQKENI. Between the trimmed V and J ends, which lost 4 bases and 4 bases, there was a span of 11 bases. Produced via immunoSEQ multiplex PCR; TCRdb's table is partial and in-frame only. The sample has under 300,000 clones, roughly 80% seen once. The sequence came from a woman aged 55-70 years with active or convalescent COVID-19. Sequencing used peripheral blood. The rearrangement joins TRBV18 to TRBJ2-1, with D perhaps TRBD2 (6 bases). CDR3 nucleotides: TGTGCCAGCTCACGGGCAGGGAGGTACAATGAGCAGTTCTTC. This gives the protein CASSRAGRYNEQFF.